What follows are 22 T cell receptor beta chains derived from one specimen sequenced in a study of T-cell reconstitution after alpha-beta-depleted transplantation in children (dated by TCRdb to the mid-2010s). Library construction relied on PCR. The instrument given in TCRdb is Illumina HiSeq 2500. Molecular barcoding was employed in the preparation of TCR libraries, with unique molecular identifiers being used to normalize TCRbeta repertoire quantification. Through fastp at Q25 and MiXCR, TCRdb rebuilt clones from the public reads, retaining in-frame beta chains. When rows share a CDR3 protein, they turn into one entry using the most common DNA and genes. This sample comprises about 240,000 distinct CDR3 sequences, more than 20% of them detected only once. Of the sample, roughly 2.6% falls within the top ten clones. What this sample's treatment or condition label stands for: allogeneic hematopoietic cell transplantation with graft depleted of TCRalphabeta T cells and CD19 B cells.

This specimen consisted of PBMCs, obtained before TCRalphabeta/CD19-depleted stem cell transplant. The receptor source for this set is a girl aged 2-9 years with Fanconi anemia, due to receive a stem cell transplant.

The CDR3 DNA sequence: TGTGCCAGCAGTTACAGCAGGGTTGTAGGCGAGCAGTACTTC. Protein product: CASSYSRVVGEQYF. The genes are TRBV6-2 or TRBV6-3 and TRBJ2-7, with a tentative D call TRBD1 (5 bases). V was shortened by 2 bases and J by 6 bases, with 14 bases between the two germline ends. Germline V lookup: CDR1 MNHEY, CDR2 SVGEGT. CDR3 length equals 14 residues.

CDR3 in amino acids: CSAQGGPGELFF. Written as DNA, the CDR3 is TGCAGTGCTCAGGGGGGTCCCGGGGAGCTGTTTTTT. This chain joins TRBV20-1 and TRBJ2-2; possible D gene TRBD1, 7 bases. Germline V gene sequence: CDR1 DFQATT, CDR2 SNEGSKA (reference sequence). The CDR3 consists of 12 residues. Trimming shortened V by 5 bases and J by 6 bases, and 10 bases separated the two germline ends.

This clonotype was counted many times. This chain uses TRBV20-1 with TRBJ2-5; 7 bases are shared with TRBD2. Unmatched junction bases numbered 7, after V lost 5 bases and J lost 4 bases. Germline CDR1 is DFQATT and CDR2 is SNEGSKA (reference sequence). The CDR3 has 13 amino acids. This CDR3 is CSAETSLRETQYF. The CDR3 nucleotides read TGCAGTGCTGAGACTAGCCTCCGAGAGACCCAGTACTTC.

The sample holds many counts of this clonotype. The chain carries TRBV20-1 and TRBJ1-5; D is undetermined. This CDR3 is 12 amino acids long. The germline gives CDR1 DFQATT, CDR2 SNEGSKA (reference sequence). The V gene lost 2 bases and the J gene lost 4 bases, with 6 bases spanning the gap. The CDR3 here is CSARTANQPQHF. CDR3 bases: TGCAGTGCTAGAACAGCGAATCAGCCCCAGCATTTT.

J is TRBJ2-1 and V is TRBV10-2, with D uncertain. CDR1 WSHSY and CDR2 SAAADI come from the germline V gene. The CDR3 sequence is 13 residues long. V lost 5 bases and J lost 5, with 10 bases in between. CDR3 sequence: CASSLTANNEQFF. For the CDR3, the DNA is TGCGCCAGCAGTTTGACGGCGAACAATGAGCAGTTCTTC.

The chain joins TRBV5-1 to TRBJ2-7; D is possibly TRBD1 (5 bases). The V end was cut by 0 bases, the J end by 3 bases, with 10 bases between. Per germline, CDR1 SGHRS and CDR2 YFSETQ. This CDR3 has 14 residues. CDR3 loop: CASSLVPTVYEQYF. The DNA for the CDR3 is TGCGCCAGCAGCTTGGTTCCGACAGTCTACGAGCAGTACTTC.

This clonotype was recorded many times. The chain employs TRBV24-1 and TRBJ1-1; D unclear. The CDR3 extends over 14 amino acids. The germline CDR1 and CDR2 sequences are KGHDR and SFDVKD. Trimming left V 2 bases short and J 3 bases short, with 9 bases between. CDR3 residues: CATSDSTMDTEAFF. CDR3 in DNA: TGTGCCACCAGTGATTCGACCATGGACACTGAAGCTTTCTTT.

The gene calls are TRBV2 and TRBJ2-3; TRBD2 agrees at 7 bases. V trimming: 4 bases; J trimming: 0 bases; junction bases outside the gene matches: 4. Germline V gene sequence: CDR1 SNHLY, CDR2 FYNNEI. The CDR3 sequence is 15 residues long. CDR3 loop: CASSAAGKSTDTQYF. The CDR3, as DNA: TGTGCCAGCAGTGCAGCGGGGAAAAGCACAGATACGCAGTATTTT.

This clonotype was seen only a few times. The chain carries TRBV28 and TRBJ1-5; D not resolved. This CDR3 is built from 16 residues. V lost 4 bases and J lost 0, with 13 bases in between. Germline lookup yields CDR1 MDHEN and CDR2 SYDVKM. CDR3 sequence: CASSSSPINSNQPQHF. DNA of the CDR3: TGTGCCAGCAGTTCAAGCCCCATTAATAGCAATCAGCCCCAGCATTTT. The variable domain in full, completed from reference TRBV28 and TRBJ1-5, reads DVKVTQSSRYLVKRTGEKVFLECVQDMDHENMFWYRQDPGLGLRLIYFSYDVKMKEKGDIPEGYSVSREKKERFSLILESASTNQTSMYLCASSSSPINSNQPQHFGDGTRLSIL.

This clonotype was detected many times. This sequence joins TRBV6-5 and TRBJ2-6; TRBD2 is a possible D gene (5 bases). V shed 4 bases and J shed 2 bases, with 12 bases lying between them. Per the germline V gene, CDR1 is MNHEY and CDR2 is SVGAGI. CDR3 length equals 16 residues. CDR3: CASSFRGQAGANVLTF. The CDR3 nucleotides read TGTGCCAGCAGTTTCCGGGGTCAAGCTGGGGCCAACGTCCTGACTTTC.

This clonotype was recorded at least ten times. This chain links TRBV20-1 with TRBJ2-5; no clear D gene. Germline V lookup: CDR1 DFQATT, CDR2 SNEGSKA (reference sequence). The CDR3 totals 9 residues. Trimming removed 4 bases from V and 5 bases from J, with 2 bases in between. CDR3 nucleotide sequence: TGCAGTGCTACGGAGACCCAGTACTTC. Translated, it gives CSATETQYF.

This clonotype was observed at least ten times. V is TRBV29-1 and J is TRBJ2-7; 9 bases agree with TRBD2. V trimming: 4 bases; J trimming: 2 bases; junction bases outside the gene matches: 3. The CDR3 runs to 13 residues. The germline gives CDR1 SQVTM, CDR2 ANQGSEA. In nucleotides, the CDR3 is TGCAGCGTTGGGCTAGCGGGAACCTACGAGCAGTACTTC. This encodes CSVGLAGTYEQYF.

With respect to this clonotype: Just one base apart from a much larger clone, this may be a read error. The chain is built from TRBV11-2 and TRBJ2-5, with a possible D match to TRBD2 (6 bases). V lost 1 base and J 0 bases, leaving 18 bases between the germline ends. Germline loops: CDR1 SGHAT, CDR2 FQNNGV. CDR3 length: 18 amino acids. CDR3 amino acids: CASSLVLSLALYQETQYF. The DNA for the CDR3 is TGTGCCAGCAGCTTAGTGTTGTCACTAGCTTTGTACCAAGAGACCCAGTACTTC. Filled out from reference TRBV11-2 and TRBJ2-5, the complete variable domain reads EAGVAQSPRYKIIEKRQSVAFWCNPISGHATLYWYQQILGQGPKLLIQFQNNGVVDDSQLPKDRFSAERLKGVDSTLKIQPAKLEDSAVYLCASSLVLSLALYQETQYFGPGTRLLVL.

This clonotype occurred many times. V is TRBV15 and J is TRBJ2-7; D is unresolved. Germline lookup yields CDR1 LNHNV and CDR2 YYDKDF (reference sequence). CDR3 size: 12 residues. The V end was cut by 1 base, the J end by 3 bases, with 4 bases between. The CDR3 protein is CATSRASYEQYF. As DNA, the CDR3 is TGTGCCACCAGCAGAGCCAGCTACGAGCAGTACTTC.

The chain joins TRBV29-1 to TRBJ1-2; 8 nucleotides match TRBD1. The V gene's germline CDR1 is SQVTM and CDR2 ANQGSEA. Germline trimming cut 5 bases from V and 4 bases from J; bases unmatched to any gene: 9. The CDR3 sequence is 14 residues long. The CDR3 is CSVRRDRNPYGYTF. The CDR3 DNA is TGCAGCGTTAGGAGGGACAGGAATCCCTATGGCTACACCTTC.

The V and J genes are TRBV6-1 and TRBJ2-4; 12 positions agree with TRBD2. The germline gives CDR1 MNHNS, CDR2 SASEGT. This CDR3 has 19 amino acids. V shed 3 bases, J shed 0 bases, and the junction held 9 bases outside the gene matches. This CDR3 is CASSDSSGREVLAKNIQYF. Here the CDR3 DNA reads TGTGCCAGCAGTGATTCTAGCGGGAGGGAGGTTTTAGCCAAAAACATTCAGTACTTC.

The chain employs TRBV28 and TRBJ2-7; no reliable D call. The V and J ends lost 8 bases and 2 bases respectively, with 13 bases between them. CDR3 length: 13 amino acids. Germline assignment: CDR1 MDHEN and CDR2 SYDVKM. This CDR3 is CASGIDSTYEQYF. The CDR3 DNA is TGTGCCAGCGGAATAGACTCCACCTACGAGCAGTACTTC.

This clonotype was observed a single time. The V call is TRBV11-2, the J call TRBJ2-7; D not resolved. CDR1 and CDR2 from the germline V gene are SGHAT and FQNNGV. The V and J ends lost 5 bases and 3 bases respectively, with 14 bases between them. The CDR3 spans 14 residues. The CDR3 here is CASSKHTAYYEQYF. CDR3 nucleotide sequence: TGTGCCAGCAGCAAACATACAGCCTACTACGAGCAGTACTTC. Looking up the rest from reference TRBV11-2 and TRBJ2-7 gives the full variable domain: EAGVAQSPRYKIIEKRQSVAFWCNPISGHATLYWYQQILGQGPKLLIQFQNNGVVDDSQLPKDRFSAERLKGVDSTLKIQPAKLEDSAVYLCASSKHTAYYEQYFGPGTRLTVT.

The rearrangement uses TRBV13 and TRBJ2-2; no definite D call. The germline V gene encodes CDR1 PRHDT and CDR2 FYEKMQ (reference sequence). CDR3 length: 15 amino acids. The V end was cut by 0 bases, the J end by 3 bases, with 8 bases between. The CDR3 here is CASSLGDTYTGELFF. CDR3 nucleotides: TGTGCCAGCAGCTTAGGTGACACATACACCGGGGAGCTGTTTTTT.

This chain links TRBV28 with TRBJ2-7; TRBD2 agrees at 13 bases. V trimming: 6 bases; J trimming: 5 bases; junction bases outside the gene matches: 7. The CDR3 length is 15 residues. Germline values: CDR1 MDHEN, CDR2 SYDVKM. For the CDR3, the DNA is TGTGCCAGCAGGGCCTCCGGGACTAGCGGGAACGAGCAGTACTTC. It is translated as CASRASGTSGNEQYF. Drawing the rest from reference TRBV28 and TRBJ2-7, the complete variable domain is DVKVTQSSRYLVKRTGEKVFLECVQDMDHENMFWYRQDPGLGLRLIYFSYDVKMKEKGDIPEGYSVSREKKERFSLILESASTNQTSMYLCASRASGTSGNEQYFGPGTRLTVT.

This chain uses TRBV18 with TRBJ2-7; TRBD2 might be the D (6 bases). Trimming pared 4 bases from V and 3 bases from J, leaving 16 bases between. The CDR3 spans 15 residues. Germline loops: CDR1 KGHSH, CDR2 LQKENI. This CDR3 reads CASSLTGLGGYEQYF. The DNA for the CDR3 is TGTGCCAGCTCACTCACCGGTCTCGGGGGCTACGAGCAGTACTTC.

The V gene is TRBV20-1, the J gene TRBJ2-7; TRBD1 matches 7 bases. Germline loops: CDR1 DFQATT, CDR2 SNEGSKA (reference sequence). V lost 5 bases, J lost 7 bases, and 11 bases stayed unmatched. CDR3 length: 13 amino acids. CDR3 DNA sequence: TGCAGTGCTGGGGAAGGGACAGAGGGGGAGCAGTACGTC. Translating gives CSAGEGTEGEQYV.